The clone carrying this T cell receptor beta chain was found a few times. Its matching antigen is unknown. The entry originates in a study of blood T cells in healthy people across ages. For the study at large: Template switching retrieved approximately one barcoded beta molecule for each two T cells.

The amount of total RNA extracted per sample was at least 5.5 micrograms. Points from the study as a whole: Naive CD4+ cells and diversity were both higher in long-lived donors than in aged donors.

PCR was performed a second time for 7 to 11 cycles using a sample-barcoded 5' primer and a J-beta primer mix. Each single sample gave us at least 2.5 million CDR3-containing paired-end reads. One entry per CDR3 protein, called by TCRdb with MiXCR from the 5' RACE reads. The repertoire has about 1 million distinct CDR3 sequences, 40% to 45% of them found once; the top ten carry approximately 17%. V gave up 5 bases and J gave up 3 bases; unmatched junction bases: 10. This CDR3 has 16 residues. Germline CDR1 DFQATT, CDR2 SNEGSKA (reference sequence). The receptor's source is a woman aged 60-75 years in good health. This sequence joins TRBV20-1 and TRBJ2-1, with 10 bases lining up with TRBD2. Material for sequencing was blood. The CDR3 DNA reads TGCAGTGCTCACCCATCGACTAGCGGGTTCTACAATGAGCAGTTCTTC. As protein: CSAHPSTSGFYNEQFF.